This TCR beta chain was identified during a study of beta chain features in type 1 diabetes. CD45RO/CCR7/CD25/CD127/CD95/CD27 staining was used to isolate CD4+ naive, central memory, regulatory and stem cell-like memory cells by sorting. This clone has more than one count but fewer than ten. Every isolated RNA sample was fully reverse transcribed, so sequencing captured expressed TCRB transcripts. Generated by immunoSEQ multiplex PCR, the TCRdb table keeps only in-frame clones and is missing some. This table has fewer than 400,000 clones, 6.5% to 10% appearing once. Germline V lookup: CDR1 SQVTM, CDR2 ANQGSEA. Trimming shortened V by 5 bases and J by 4 bases, and 11 bases separated the two germline ends. This CDR3 spans 12 amino acids.

The clonotype comes from a woman younger than 30 in good health. The sample was central memory CD4+ T cells from blood. The chain links TRBV29-1 to TRBJ2-5; D is ambiguous. CDR3 sequence (DNA): TGCAGCGTTCGTGCTTCGGGAGAGACCCAGTACTTC. It codes for CSVRASGETQYF.